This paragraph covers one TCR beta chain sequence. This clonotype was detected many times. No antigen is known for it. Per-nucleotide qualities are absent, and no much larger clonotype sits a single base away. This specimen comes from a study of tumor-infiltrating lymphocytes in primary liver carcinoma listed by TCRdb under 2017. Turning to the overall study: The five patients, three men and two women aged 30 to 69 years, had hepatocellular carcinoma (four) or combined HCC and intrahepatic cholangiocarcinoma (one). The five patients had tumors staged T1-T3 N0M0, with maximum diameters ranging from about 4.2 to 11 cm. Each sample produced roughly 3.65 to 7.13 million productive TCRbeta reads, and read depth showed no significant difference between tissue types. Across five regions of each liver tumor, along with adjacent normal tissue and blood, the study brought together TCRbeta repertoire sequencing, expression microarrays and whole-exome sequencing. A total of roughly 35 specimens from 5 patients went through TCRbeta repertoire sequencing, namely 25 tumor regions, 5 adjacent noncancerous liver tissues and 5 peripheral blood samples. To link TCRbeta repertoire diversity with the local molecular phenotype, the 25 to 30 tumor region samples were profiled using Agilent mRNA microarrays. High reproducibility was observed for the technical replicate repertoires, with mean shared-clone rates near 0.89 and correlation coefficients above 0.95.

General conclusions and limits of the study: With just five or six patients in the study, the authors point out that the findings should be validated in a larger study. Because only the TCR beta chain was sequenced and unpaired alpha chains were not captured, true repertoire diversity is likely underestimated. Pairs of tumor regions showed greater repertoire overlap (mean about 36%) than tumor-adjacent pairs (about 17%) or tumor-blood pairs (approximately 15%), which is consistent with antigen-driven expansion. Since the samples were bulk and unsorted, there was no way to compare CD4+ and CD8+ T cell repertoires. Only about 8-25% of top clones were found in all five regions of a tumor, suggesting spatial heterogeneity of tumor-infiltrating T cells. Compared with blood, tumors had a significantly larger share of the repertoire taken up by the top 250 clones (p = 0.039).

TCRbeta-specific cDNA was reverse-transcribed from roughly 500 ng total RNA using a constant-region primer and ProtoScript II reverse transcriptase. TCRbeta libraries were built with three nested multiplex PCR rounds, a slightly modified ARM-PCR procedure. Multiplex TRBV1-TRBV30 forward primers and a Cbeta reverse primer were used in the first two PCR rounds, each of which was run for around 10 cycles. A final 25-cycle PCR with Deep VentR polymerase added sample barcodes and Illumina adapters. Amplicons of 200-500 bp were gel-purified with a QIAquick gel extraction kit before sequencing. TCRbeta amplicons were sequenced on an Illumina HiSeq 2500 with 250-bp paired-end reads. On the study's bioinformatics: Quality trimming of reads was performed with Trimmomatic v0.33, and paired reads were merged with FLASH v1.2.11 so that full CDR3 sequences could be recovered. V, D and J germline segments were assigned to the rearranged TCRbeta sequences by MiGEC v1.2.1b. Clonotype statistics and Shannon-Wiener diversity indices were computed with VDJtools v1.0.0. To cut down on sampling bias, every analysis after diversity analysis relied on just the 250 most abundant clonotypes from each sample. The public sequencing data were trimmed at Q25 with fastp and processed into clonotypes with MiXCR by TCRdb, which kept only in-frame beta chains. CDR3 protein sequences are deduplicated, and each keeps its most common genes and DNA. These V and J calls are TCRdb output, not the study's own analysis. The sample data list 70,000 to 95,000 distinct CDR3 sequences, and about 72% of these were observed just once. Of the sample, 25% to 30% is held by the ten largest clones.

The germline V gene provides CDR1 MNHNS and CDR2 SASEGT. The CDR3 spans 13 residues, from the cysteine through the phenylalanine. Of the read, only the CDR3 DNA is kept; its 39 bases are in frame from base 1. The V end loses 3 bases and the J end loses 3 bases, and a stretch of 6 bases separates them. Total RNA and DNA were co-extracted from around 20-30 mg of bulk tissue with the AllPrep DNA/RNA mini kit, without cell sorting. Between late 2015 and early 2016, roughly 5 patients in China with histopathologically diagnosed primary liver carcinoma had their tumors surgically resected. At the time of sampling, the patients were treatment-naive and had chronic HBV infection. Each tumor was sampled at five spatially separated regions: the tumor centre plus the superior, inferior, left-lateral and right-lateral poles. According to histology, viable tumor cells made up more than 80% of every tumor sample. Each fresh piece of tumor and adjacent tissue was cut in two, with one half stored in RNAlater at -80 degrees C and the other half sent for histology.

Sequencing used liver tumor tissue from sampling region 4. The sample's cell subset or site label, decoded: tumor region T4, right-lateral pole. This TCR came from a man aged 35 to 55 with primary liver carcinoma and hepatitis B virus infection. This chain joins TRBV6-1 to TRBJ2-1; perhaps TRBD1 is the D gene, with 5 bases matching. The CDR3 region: CASSEDIYNEQFF. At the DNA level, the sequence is TGTGCCAGCAGTGAGGACATCTACAATGAGCAGTTCTTC.